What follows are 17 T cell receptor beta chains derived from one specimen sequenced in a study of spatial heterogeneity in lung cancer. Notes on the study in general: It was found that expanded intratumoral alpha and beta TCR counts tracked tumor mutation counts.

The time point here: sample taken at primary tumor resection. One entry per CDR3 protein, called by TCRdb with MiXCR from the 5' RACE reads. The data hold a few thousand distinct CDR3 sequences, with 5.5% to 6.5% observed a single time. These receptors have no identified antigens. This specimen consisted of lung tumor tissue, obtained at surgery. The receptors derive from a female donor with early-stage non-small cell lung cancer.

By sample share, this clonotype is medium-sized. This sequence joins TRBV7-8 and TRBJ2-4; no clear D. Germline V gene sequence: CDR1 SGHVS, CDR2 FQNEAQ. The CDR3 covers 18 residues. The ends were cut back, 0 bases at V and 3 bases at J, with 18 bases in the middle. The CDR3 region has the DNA TGTGCCAGCAGCTTAGCTCAACTTACTCCCGGTAGCAAAAACATTCAGTACTTC. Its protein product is CASSLAQLTPGSKNIQYF. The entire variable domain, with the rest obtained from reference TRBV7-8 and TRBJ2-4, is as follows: GAGVSQSPRYKVAKRGQDVALRCDPISGHVSLFWYQQALGQGPEFLTYFQNEAQLDKSGLPSDRFFAERPEGSVSTLKIQRTQQEDSAVYLCASSLAQLTPGSKNIQYFGAGTRLSVL.

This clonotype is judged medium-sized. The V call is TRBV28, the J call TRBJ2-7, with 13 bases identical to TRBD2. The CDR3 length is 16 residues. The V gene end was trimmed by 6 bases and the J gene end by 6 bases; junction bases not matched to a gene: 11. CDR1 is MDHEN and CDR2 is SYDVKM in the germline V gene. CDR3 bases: TGTGCCAGCAGACGCCTCGGACTAGCGGGGGCAGGCGAGCAGTACTTC. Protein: CASRRLGLAGAGEQYF.

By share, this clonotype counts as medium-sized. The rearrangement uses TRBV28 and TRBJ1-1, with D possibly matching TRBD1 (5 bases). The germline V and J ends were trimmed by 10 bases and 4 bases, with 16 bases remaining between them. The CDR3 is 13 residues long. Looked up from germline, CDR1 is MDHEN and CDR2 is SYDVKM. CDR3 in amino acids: CATVLARGTEAFF. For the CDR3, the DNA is TGTGCCACCGTGCTGGCTAGGGGCACTGAAGCTTTCTTT.

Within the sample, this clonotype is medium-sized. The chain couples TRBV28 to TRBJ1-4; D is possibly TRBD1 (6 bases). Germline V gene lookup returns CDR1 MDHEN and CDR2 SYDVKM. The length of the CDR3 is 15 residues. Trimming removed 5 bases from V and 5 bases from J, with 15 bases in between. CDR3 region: CASSTRQDPNEKLFF. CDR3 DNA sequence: TGTGCCAGCAGTACCCGACAGGATCCCAATGAAAAACTGTTTTTT.

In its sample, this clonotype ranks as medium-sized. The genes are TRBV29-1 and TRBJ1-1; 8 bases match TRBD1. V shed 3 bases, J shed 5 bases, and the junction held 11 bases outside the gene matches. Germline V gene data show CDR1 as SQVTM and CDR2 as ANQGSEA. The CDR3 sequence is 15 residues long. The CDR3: CSVDSTQGANTEAFF. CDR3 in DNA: TGCAGCGTTGACAGCACCCAGGGGGCGAATACTGAAGCTTTCTTT. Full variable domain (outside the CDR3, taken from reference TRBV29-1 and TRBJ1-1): SAVISQKPSRDICQRGTSLTIQCQVDSQVTMMFWYRQQPGQSLTLIATANQGSEATYESGFVIDKFPISRPNLTFSTLTVSNMSPEDSSIYLCSVDSTQGANTEAFFGQGTRLTVV.

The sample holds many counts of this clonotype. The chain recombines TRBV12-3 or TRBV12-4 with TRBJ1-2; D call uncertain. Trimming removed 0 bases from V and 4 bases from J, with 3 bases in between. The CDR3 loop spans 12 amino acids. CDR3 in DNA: TGTGCCAGCAGTTTAGCAGGCTATGGCTACACCTTC. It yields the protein CASSLAGYGYTF.

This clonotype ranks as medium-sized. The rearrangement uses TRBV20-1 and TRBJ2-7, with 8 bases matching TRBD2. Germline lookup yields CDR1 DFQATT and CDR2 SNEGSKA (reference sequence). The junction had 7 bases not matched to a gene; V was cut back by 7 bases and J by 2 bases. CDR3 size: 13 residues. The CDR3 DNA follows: TGCAGTGTTGGGACTAGAGTTACCTACGAGCAGTACTTC. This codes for CSVGTRVTYEQYF.

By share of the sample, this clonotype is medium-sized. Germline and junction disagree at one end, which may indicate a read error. CDR3 nucleotides: TGTGCCAGCAGCCCTACGGACAGGTCTCAAGGGACCCAGTACTTC. It codes for CASSPTDRSQGTQYF. The chain links TRBV6-2 or TRBV6-3 to TRBJ2-5; TRBD1 aligns across 7 bases. Germline loops: CDR1 MNHEY, CDR2 SVGEGT. The CDR3 contains 15 residues.

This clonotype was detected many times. The DNA for the CDR3 is TGCAGTGCTTTGGAGTCAGGGAGTCCCTATGGCTACACCTTC. Translated: CSALESGSPYGYTF. The V call is TRBV20-1, the J call TRBJ1-2, with D maybe TRBD1 (5 bases). The V gene's germline CDR1 is DFQATT and CDR2 SNEGSKA (reference sequence). The V and J ends lost 5 bases and 4 bases respectively, with 17 bases between them. This CDR3 comprises 14 residues.

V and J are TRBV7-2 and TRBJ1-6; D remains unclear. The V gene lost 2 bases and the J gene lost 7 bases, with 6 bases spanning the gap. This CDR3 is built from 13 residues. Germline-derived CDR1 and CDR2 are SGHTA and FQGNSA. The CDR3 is CASSLSRNSPLHF. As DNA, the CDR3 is TGTGCCAGCAGCTTAAGTAGAAATTCACCCCTCCACTTT.

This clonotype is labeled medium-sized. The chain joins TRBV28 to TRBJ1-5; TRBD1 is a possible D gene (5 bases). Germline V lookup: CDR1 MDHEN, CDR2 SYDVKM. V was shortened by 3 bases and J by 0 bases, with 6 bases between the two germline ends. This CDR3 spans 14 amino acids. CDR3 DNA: TGTGCCAGCAGTTTTGGGGGTAGCAATCAGCCCCAGCATTTT. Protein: CASSFGGSNQPQHF.

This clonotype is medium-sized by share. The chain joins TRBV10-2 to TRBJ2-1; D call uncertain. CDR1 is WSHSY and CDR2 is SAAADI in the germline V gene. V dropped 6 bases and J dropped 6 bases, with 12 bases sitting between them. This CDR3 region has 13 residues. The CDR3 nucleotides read TGCGCCAGCAGCCCTGACCGGACCAATGAGCAGTTCTTC. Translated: CASSPDRTNEQFF.

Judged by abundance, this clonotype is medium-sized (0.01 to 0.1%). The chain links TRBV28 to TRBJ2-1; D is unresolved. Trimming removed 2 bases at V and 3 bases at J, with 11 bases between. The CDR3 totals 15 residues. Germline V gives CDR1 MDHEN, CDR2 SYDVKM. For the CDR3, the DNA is TGTGCCAGCAGTTTAGTAGCCCTAGACTACAATGAGCAGTTCTTC. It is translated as CASSLVALDYNEQFF.

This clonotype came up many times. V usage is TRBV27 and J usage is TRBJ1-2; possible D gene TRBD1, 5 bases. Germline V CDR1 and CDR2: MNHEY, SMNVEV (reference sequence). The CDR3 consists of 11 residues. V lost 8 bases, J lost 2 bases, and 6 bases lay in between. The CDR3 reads CASWDNYGYTF. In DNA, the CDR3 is TGTGCCAGCTGGGACAACTATGGCTACACCTTC.

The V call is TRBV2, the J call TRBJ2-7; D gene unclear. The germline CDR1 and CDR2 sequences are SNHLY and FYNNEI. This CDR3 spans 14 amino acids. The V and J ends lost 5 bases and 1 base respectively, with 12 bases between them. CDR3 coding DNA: TGTGCCAGCAGTCGCGACGGTCTGTCCTACGAGCAGTACTTC. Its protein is CASSRDGLSYEQYF.

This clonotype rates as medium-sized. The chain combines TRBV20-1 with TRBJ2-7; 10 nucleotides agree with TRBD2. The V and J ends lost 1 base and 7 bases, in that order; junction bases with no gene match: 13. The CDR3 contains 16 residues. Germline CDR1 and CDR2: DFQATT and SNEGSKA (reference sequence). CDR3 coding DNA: TGCAGTGCTAGAGCCACTCGACTAGCGGGTCCCTGGGAGCAGTACTTC. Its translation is CSARATRLAGPWEQYF.

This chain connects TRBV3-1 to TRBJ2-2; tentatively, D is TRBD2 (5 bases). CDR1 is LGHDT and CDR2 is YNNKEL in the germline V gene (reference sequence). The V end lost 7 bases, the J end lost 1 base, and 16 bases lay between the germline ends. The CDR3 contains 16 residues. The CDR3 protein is CASKRLTVGNTGELFF. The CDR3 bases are TGTGCCAGCAAACGACTAACAGTGGGGAACACCGGGGAGCTGTTTTTT. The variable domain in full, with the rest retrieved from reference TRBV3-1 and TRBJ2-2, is DTAVSQTPKYLVTQMGNDKSIKCEQNLGHDTMYWYKQDSKKFLKIMFSYNNKELIINETVPNRFSPKSPDKAHLNLHINSLELGDSAVYFCASKRLTVGNTGELFFGEGSRLTVL.